Presented here are 8 T cell receptor beta chains from one specimen sequenced in a study of cytomegalovirus exposure and HLA in healthy donors. The PCR employed 60 Vbeta primers together with 13 Jbeta primers. TCRdb keeps only in-frame clones here, not all; method: immunoSEQ multiplex PCR. Among about 160,000 clones listed, 70% to 85% were seen once. Sequenced input: PBMCs. The receptors originated from a man aged 40-50 years in good health and CMV-seronegative.

The rearrangement links TRBV6-1 to TRBJ1-3; no definite D call. V was pared by 2 bases and J by 1 base, with 18 bases between. This CDR3 spans 18 amino acids. Per the germline V gene, CDR1 is MNHNS and CDR2 is SASEGT. CDR3 DNA: TGTGCCAGCAGTGAACTCGGCAGACTGCTCTTATCTGGAAACACCATATATTTT. Protein: CASSELGRLLLSGNTIYF.

This clone showed up just a few times. The rearrangement links TRBV11-2 to TRBJ1-6; no definite D call. The V end lost 3 bases, the J end lost 7 bases, and 4 bases lay between the germline ends. CDR1 is SGHAT and CDR2 is FQNNGV in the germline V gene. The CDR3 has 12 residues. Here the CDR3 reads CASSLRNSPLHF. CDR3 bases: TGTGCCAGCAGCTTGAGAAATTCACCCCTCCACTTT.

V is TRBV2 and J is TRBJ2-7; 7 nucleotides align to TRBD1. The CDR3 consists of 14 residues. The ends lost 5 bases at V and 4 bases at J; junction bases unmatched: 8. Germline CDR1 SNHLY, CDR2 FYNNEI. The CDR3 region has the DNA TGTGCCAGCAGTACTTCCGGGACAGCTTACGAGCAGTACTTC. This codes for CASSTSGTAYEQYF.

The chain recombines TRBV27 with TRBJ2-7, with D possibly being TRBD1 (6 bases). V lost 6 bases and J 0 bases, leaving 9 bases between the germline ends. Germline CDR1 and CDR2: MNHEY and SMNVEV (reference sequence). The CDR3 is 13 residues long. The CDR3 coding sequence is TGTGCCAGCAGGAGGGGGACCTCCTACGAGCAGTACTTC. Translation: CASRRGTSYEQYF.

The chain recombines TRBV27 with TRBJ2-5, with TRBD1 identical over 7 bases. The CDR3 is 15 amino acids. The germline gives CDR1 MNHEY, CDR2 SMNVEV (reference sequence). J lost 3 bases, V lost 5 bases, and 9 bases had no gene match. The CDR3 spells CASSLTGTEEETQYF. DNA of the CDR3: TGTGCCAGCAGTCTTACCGGGACAGAGGAAGAGACCCAGTACTTC.

Worth noting for this clone: An end of the junction differs from the germline gene, which may be a read error. The chain joins TRBV19 to TRBJ2-4; TRBD1 is a possible D gene (5 bases). Germline-derived CDR1 and CDR2 are LNHDA and SQIVND (reference sequence). CDR3 length: 14 residues. The CDR3: CASSMSLDRNSQYF. DNA for the CDR3: TGTGCCAGTAGTATGAGCTTAGACAGAAACAGTCAGTACTTC.

This sequence joins TRBV2 and TRBJ1-5; D is possibly TRBD1 (6 bases). Germline V lookup: CDR1 SNHLY, CDR2 FYNNEI. This CDR3 region has 16 residues. The V and J ends lost 5 bases and 3 bases respectively, with 17 bases between them. In DNA, the CDR3 is TGTGCCAGCAGTTGGGGTGGGCAGGGGCCCAATCAGCCCCAGCATTTT. Its translation: CASSWGGQGPNQPQHF.

This rearrangement joins TRBV6-5 to TRBJ2-2; 10 bases agree with TRBD1. Unmatched junction bases numbered 9, after V lost 8 bases and J lost 6 bases. CDR3 length: 15 residues. CDR1 and CDR2 (germline): MNHEY, SVGAGI. CDR3 region: CASGRRQGASGELFF. The DNA for the CDR3 is TGTGCCAGCGGAAGGCGACAGGGGGCGTCCGGGGAGCTGTTTTTT.